This T cell receptor beta chain was identified in a study of blood T cell repertoires in COVID-19. Study-level information: Sites across the United States, Italy and Spain contributed samples from acute and convalescent COVID-19.

In the study's own analysis: Nucleated cell number was recorded as an estimate derived from reference gene primer amplification. Clones were read by immunoSEQ multiplex PCR, and TCRdb kept only the in-frame ones, dropping some. V and J calls and clone size are those listed in that table; D and trimming were worked out from the DNA. The sample records about 130,000 clones, around 79% being singletons. During active infection, Seattle patients enrolled and were then monitored through disease. The CDR3 runs 16 residues. Losses at the gene ends were 4 bases for V and 4 bases for J; bases not matched to a gene: 9. Germline V gene data show CDR1 as SGHDT and CDR2 as YYEEEE.

The sequence derives from an older woman with COVID-19, enrolled during active disease. The chain employs TRBV5-6 and TRBJ2-1, with 9 bases aligning to TRBD2. The sample consisted of peripheral blood. The CDR3: CASSPALSGGYNEQFF. The CDR3 nucleotides read TGTGCCAGCAGCCCCGCTTTGAGCGGGGGGTACAATGAGCAGTTCTTC.